This TCR beta chain is drawn from a study of blood T cell repertoires in COVID-19. Study-level information: COVID-19 samples, acute and convalescent, were from the United States, Italy and Spain. Nucleic acid was either cDNA or gDNA, and it came from T cells, B-cell-depleted T cells, or PBMCs.

This clone has just one count. The germline CDR1 and CDR2 sequences are LNHDA and SQIVND (reference sequence). CDR3 length equals 18 residues. V was clipped by 3 bases and J by 0 bases; unmatched bases: 10. Here immunoSEQ multiplex PCR was the method, and the copy in TCRdb shows in-frame clones only, minus some. Of some 370,000 clones listed, roughly 89% are singletons. Sequences were obtained from peripheral blood. The chain carries TRBV19 and TRBJ1-1; 10 positions agree with TRBD1. This receptor was identified in a man younger than 30 with active or convalescent COVID-19. The CDR3 region has the DNA TGTGCCAGTAGTATCGGGGGACAGGGGCTATTTATGAACACTGAAGCTTTCTTT. It specifies CASSIGGQGLFMNTEAFF.